This TCR beta chain originates from a study of low-dose radiotherapy and immunotherapy resistance in tumors. Overall study context: Fractions of 0.5 Gy went to Cohort 1 every 2 weeks, totaling 6.5 Gy. Patients took 300 mg oral aspirin daily for four cycles from cycle 1 day 1.

This clonotype appeared many times. The time point here: before trial treatment. Patients eligible had advanced solid tumors without tumor-infiltrating lymphocytes. The CDR3 runs to 15 residues. Between the trimmed V and J ends, which lost 6 bases and 5 bases, there was a span of 20 bases. Per the germline V gene, CDR1 is MDHEN and CDR2 is SYDVKM. TRAV- and TRBV-specific primers were used for first-strand cDNA, which covered alpha and beta chains. TCRs underwent 15 to 25 PCR cycles of amplification with a constant-region primer and V-primer adapter. TCRdb reprocessed the reads with MiXCR, giving one entry per CDR3 protein. Of tens of thousands of distinct CDR3 sequences listed, roughly a tenth are singletons.

The receptor's source is a male donor with prostate cancer. The chain couples TRBV28 to TRBJ2-7; D is perhaps TRBD1 (5 bases). The sequencing used PBMCs, collected before treatment. CDR3 coding DNA: TGTGCCAGCAGCCCAAGGGCAGGGTTAGCCCACGAGCAGTACTTC. Translated: CASSPRAGLAHEQYF.